The 30 T cell receptor beta chains reported below all come from one sample, sequenced in a study of T cell responses to AZD1222 COVID-19 vaccine. This table comes from immunoSEQ multiplex PCR, and its TCRdb copy is limited to in-frame clones, with some not included. The data contain over 90,000 clones, 90% of them singletons. Sequencing was performed on peripheral blood, taken on day 0 of AZD1222 vaccination. All receptors come from an adult in good health.

V and J are TRBV6-5 and TRBJ1-2; the D is unclear. V was trimmed by 7 bases and J by 2 bases, leaving 14 bases between them. CDR3 length: 14 amino acids. Germline V lookup: CDR1 MNHEY, CDR2 SVGAGI. The CDR3 DNA is TGTGCCAGCAACGCAGGTCAGCTGAACTATGGCTACACCTTC. It is translated as CASNAGQLNYGYTF.

This clone was found once. This chain uses TRBV4-1 with TRBJ1-3; D remains unclear. The CDR3 contains 13 residues. V was clipped by 1 base and J by 7 bases, with 8 bases between them. Germline-derived CDR1 and CDR2 are MGHRA and YSYEKL. The CDR3 DNA is TGCGCCAGCAGCCAAGTTAGGTTTAACACCATATATTTT. Translated: CASSQVRFNTIYF.

This chain connects TRBV6-5 to TRBJ2-1; a possible D gene is TRBD2 (5 bases). Germline V gives CDR1 MNHEY, CDR2 SVGAGI. V gave up 3 bases and J gave up 3 bases, with 15 bases separating them. The CDR3 spans 16 residues. This CDR3 is CASSYSRTLNYNEQFF. The CDR3 DNA follows: TGTGCCAGCAGTTATTCCAGGACTCTTAACTACAATGAGCAGTTCTTC.

The chain combines TRBV6-5 with TRBJ2-1; weak D call: TRBD2 (6 bases). This CDR3 comprises 14 residues. Trimming stripped 6 bases from V and 3 bases from J, with 12 bases between. Per the germline V gene, CDR1 is MNHEY and CDR2 is SVGAGI. CDR3 coding DNA: TGTGCCAGCAGCACCCGGGGACTCTACAATGAGCAGTTCTTC. This sequence encodes CASSTRGLYNEQFF.

The chain employs TRBV5-1 and TRBJ2-3, with 12 positions matching TRBD2. Trimming removed 2 bases from V and 6 bases from J; junction bases left unmatched: 10. Germline V gives CDR1 SGHRS, CDR2 YFSETQ. This CDR3 contains 17 residues. The CDR3 coding sequence is TGCGCCAGCAGCTTACCGCTAGCGGGGGGGTCCAGGGATACGCAGTATTTT. As protein: CASSLPLAGGSRDTQYF. The variable domain in full, completed from reference TRBV5-1 and TRBJ2-3, reads KAGVTQTPRYLIKTRGQQVTLSCSPISGHRSVSWYQQTPGQGLQFLFEYFSETQRNKGNFPGRFSGRQFSNSRSEMNVSTLELGDSALYLCASSLPLAGGSRDTQYFGPGTRLTVL.

This clone appeared a single time. The chain has TRBV19 and TRBJ1-5, with D possibly TRBD1 on 5 matching bases. Germline V gene data show CDR1 as LNHDA and CDR2 as SQIVND (reference sequence). Between the trimmed V and J ends, which lost 6 bases and 2 bases, there was a span of 14 bases. The CDR3 is made up of 15 amino acids. The CDR3 DNA reads TGTGCCAGTAGGGCTCACATGGGGGGCAATCAGCCCCAGCATTTT. Amino acids: CASRAHMGGNQPQHF.

This clone was counted between two and nine times. The chain joins TRBV19 to TRBJ2-7; 7 bases line up with TRBD1. Trimming took 6 bases from V and 1 from J; bases not matched to a gene: 15. Germline-derived CDR1 and CDR2 are LNHDA and SQIVND (reference sequence). There are 17 residues in the CDR3. The CDR3 sequence: CASRGRGRQGISYEQYF. The CDR3 DNA reads TGTGCCAGTAGAGGAAGAGGGCGACAGGGAATATCCTACGAGCAGTACTTC. Complete variable domain (other parts from reference TRBV19 and TRBJ2-7): DGGITQSPKYLFRKEGQNVTLSCEQNLNHDAMYWYRQDPGQGLRLIYYSQIVNDFQKGDIAEGYSVSREKKESFPLTVTSAQKNPTAFYLCASRGRGRQGISYEQYFGPGTRLTVT.

CDR3 in amino acids: CASSQGKANYGYTF. CDR3 DNA sequence: TGTGCCAGTAGTCAGGGAAAGGCTAACTATGGCTACACCTTC. The V gene is TRBV19, the J gene TRBJ1-2; D possibly corresponds to TRBD1 (5 bases). Germline loops: CDR1 LNHDA, CDR2 SQIVND (reference sequence). This CDR3 spans 14 amino acids. V lost 5 bases and J 0 bases, leaving 10 bases between the germline ends.

In its sample, this clone was seen once. V and J are TRBV5-8 and TRBJ1-2; TRBD1 is a possible D gene (6 bases). This CDR3 is built from 15 residues. Germline assignment: CDR1 SGHTS and CDR2 YDEGEE. Deletions cut 4 bases from V and 1 base from J, with 14 bases between. CDR3 amino acids: CASSRLSRGNYGYTF. The DNA of the CDR3 is TGTGCCAGCAGCCGGCTAAGCAGGGGTAACTATGGCTACACCTTC.

The chain is built from TRBV5-1 and TRBJ2-3, with unresolved D. Germline loops: CDR1 SGHRS, CDR2 YFSETQ. V lost 3 bases to trimming and J lost 2 bases, with 1 base between them. The CDR3 totals 11 residues. This chain's CDR3 is CASSYTDTQYF. DNA for the CDR3: TGCGCCAGCAGCTACACAGATACGCAGTATTTT.

The rearrangement links TRBV6-5 to TRBJ1-5; TRBD1 agrees at 8 bases. From germline, CDR1 is MNHEY and CDR2 SVGAGI. V was clipped by 5 bases and J by 5 bases; unmatched bases: 2. The CDR3 is 13 amino acids. CDR3 bases: TGTGCCAGCAGTAGGGACAGGTATCAGCCCCAGCATTTT. Translation: CASSRDRYQPQHF.

The chain is built from TRBV28 and TRBJ2-3, with D maybe TRBD2 (6 bases). Germline V lookup: CDR1 MDHEN, CDR2 SYDVKM. The CDR3 is 15 residues long. The V gene lost 4 bases and the J gene lost 2 bases, with 13 bases spanning the gap. CDR3 DNA sequence: TGTGCCAGCAGTTCCACCGGGACTCCCACAGATACGCAGTATTTT. Translated: CASSSTGTPTDTQYF.

The J gene is TRBJ2-2, the V gene TRBV6-2 or TRBV6-3; no firm D call. The CDR3 is 13 residues long. In germline, CDR1 is MNHEY, CDR2 SVGEGT. Trimming removed 2 bases at V and 6 bases at J, with 7 bases between. The CDR3 spells CASSYGSPGELFF. CDR3 nucleotide sequence: TGTGCCAGCAGTTACGGCTCTCCCGGGGAGCTGTTTTTT.

This clone was picked up a small number of times. V is TRBV5-5 and J is TRBJ2-4; TRBD2 might be the D (6 bases). There are 18 residues in the CDR3. CDR1 and CDR2 from the germline V gene are SGHKS and YYEKEE (reference sequence). V lost 4 bases and J 6 bases, leaving 26 bases between the germline ends. In nucleotides, the CDR3 is TGTGCCAGCAGCCCTCGAGGGTTAGGCGGGGTAATGAGAAACATTCAGTACTTC. It translates to CASSPRGLGGVMRNIQYF. The variable domain in full, with the rest retrieved from reference TRBV5-5 and TRBJ2-4, is DAGVTQSPTHLIKTRGQQVTLRCSPISGHKSVSWYQQVLGQGPQFIFQYYEKEERGRGNFPDRFSARQFPNYSSELNVNALLLGDSALYLCASSPRGLGGVMRNIQYFGAGTRLSVL.

This clone was counted once. The chain combines TRBV4-3 with TRBJ2-1; D is undetermined. The CDR3 sequence is 12 residues long. V was cut by 3 bases and J by 7 bases, with 7 bases left in between. CDR1 LGHNA and CDR2 YSLEER come from the germline V gene. The CDR3 protein is CASSQSQNEQFF. CDR3 nucleotides: TGCGCCAGCAGCCAGTCTCAAAATGAGCAGTTCTTC.

The genes are TRBV12-3 or TRBV12-4 and TRBJ1-2, with no clear D. The CDR3 length is 12 residues. V shed 5 bases and J shed 4 bases, with 8 bases lying between them. The CDR3 nucleotides are TGTGCCAGCAGTCCCGGTGGCTATGGCTACACCTTC. It encodes CASSPGGYGYTF.

The J gene is TRBJ1-2, the V gene TRBV5-4; TRBD1 matches at 7 bases. The CDR3 covers 16 residues. The V gene's germline CDR1 is SGHNT and CDR2 YYREEE (reference sequence). V trimming: 3 bases; J trimming: 8 bases; junction bases outside the gene matches: 16. CDR3 region: CASSSIPTGTEKGYTF. In DNA, the CDR3 is TGTGCCAGCAGCTCCATCCCGACAGGGACTGAAAAGGGCTACACCTTC. Complete variable domain (other parts from reference TRBV5-4 and TRBJ1-2): ETGVTQSPTHLIKTRGQQVTLRCSSQSGHNTVSWYQQALGQGPQFIFQYYREEENGRGNFPPRFSGLQFPNYSSELNVNALELDDSALYLCASSSIPTGTEKGYTFGSGTRLTVV.

This clone was seen just once. V is TRBV6-5 and J is TRBJ2-3, with D possibly being TRBD2 (5 bases). The CDR3 runs 16 residues. Germline V gene lookup returns CDR1 MNHEY and CDR2 SVGAGI. Trimming took 2 bases from V and 3 from J, leaving 15 bases between them. The CDR3 is CASSYGPGSRTDTQYF. Written as DNA, the CDR3 is TGTGCCAGCAGTTACGGCCCGGGATCACGGACAGATACGCAGTATTTT.

This clone was seen once. The chain carries TRBV10-3 and TRBJ1-6; possible D gene TRBD1, 6 bases. V lost 0 bases and J 1 base, leaving 10 bases between the germline ends. This CDR3 has 17 amino acids. CDR1 and CDR2 (germline): ENHRY, SYGVKD. As DNA, the CDR3 is TGTGCCATCAGTGAGTCGGGAGGGGGATCCTATAATTCACCCCTCCACTTT. Amino acid sequence: CAISESGGGSYNSPLHF.

The chain combines TRBV7-2 with TRBJ2-7, with TRBD2 as a possible D gene (7 bases). Trimming pared 3 bases from V and 9 bases from J, leaving 12 bases between. The CDR3 spans 12 residues. Looked up from germline, CDR1 is SGHTA and CDR2 is FQGNSA. CDR3 nucleotide sequence: TGTGCCAGCAGCTTCGGGGGGCCTAGGCAGTACTTC. Residues: CASSFGGPRQYF.

The chain carries TRBV7-2 and TRBJ2-1; 8 bases fit TRBD1. V shed 0 bases, J shed 3 bases, and the junction held 10 bases outside the gene matches. Germline lookup yields CDR1 SGHTA and CDR2 FQGNSA. The CDR3 is made up of 18 amino acids. This CDR3 is CASSLAPHRGVVYNEQFF. CDR3 DNA sequence: TGTGCCAGCAGCTTAGCGCCCCACAGGGGGGTGGTCTACAATGAGCAGTTCTTC.

This clone was detected only a few times. The chain combines TRBV30 with TRBJ1-2; D gene ambiguous. Between the trimmed V and J ends, which lost 1 base and 5 bases, there was a span of 8 bases. The CDR3 has 12 residues. Per the germline V gene, CDR1 is GTSNPN and CDR2 is SVGIG (reference sequence). The chain's CDR3 is CAWSARTYGYTF. In DNA, the CDR3 is TGTGCCTGGAGTGCCAGAACATATGGCTACACCTTC.

The V call is TRBV7-8, the J call TRBJ2-2; D unresolved. V was cut by 5 bases and J by 4 bases, with 14 bases left in between. Germline V gene lookup returns CDR1 SGHVS and CDR2 FQNEAQ. The CDR3 sequence is 15 residues long. As DNA, the CDR3 is TGTGCCAGCAGCAAAGGCCCCCAGAGCACCGGGGAGCTGTTTTTT. It encodes CASSKGPQSTGELFF.

J is TRBJ1-5 and V is TRBV28; no firm D call. CDR3 length: 13 residues. CDR1 and CDR2 from the germline V gene are MDHEN and SYDVKM. Trimming shortened V by 5 bases and J by 10 bases, and 15 bases separated the two germline ends. CDR3 sequence reads: CASSPQQWSPQHF. CDR3 in DNA: TGTGCCAGCAGTCCCCAACAATGGTCACCCCAGCATTTT.

The chain has TRBV5-1 and TRBJ1-4; TRBD1 is a possible D gene (5 bases). CDR1 is SGHRS and CDR2 is YFSETQ in the germline V gene. Trimming left V 2 bases short and J 8 bases short, with 16 bases between. The CDR3 extends over 15 amino acids. For the CDR3, the DNA is TGCGCCAGCAGCTTAGGGGTGAGGCCGGGAGAAAAACTGTTTTTT. Its translation: CASSLGVRPGEKLFF.

CDR3 nucleotides: TGTGCCAGCATTAGGGGTTACCAAGAGACCCAGTACTTC. Translating gives CASIRGYQETQYF. The J gene is TRBJ2-5, the V gene TRBV6-5, with D maybe TRBD1 (5 bases). Trimming left V 7 bases short and J 0 bases short, with 9 bases between. CDR1 and CDR2 (germline): MNHEY, SVGAGI. CDR3 size: 13 residues.

The chain recombines TRBV19 with TRBJ1-5, with D possibly TRBD1 on 6 matching bases. CDR3 length: 16 residues. The V end lost 1 base, the J end lost 9 bases, and 19 bases lay between the germline ends. Looked up from germline, CDR1 is LNHDA and CDR2 is SQIVND (reference sequence). The CDR3 spells CASSIGDRIYGRPQHF. The DNA for the CDR3 is TGTGCCAGTAGTATAGGAGACAGGATCTACGGTCGGCCCCAGCATTTT.

This sequence joins TRBV28 and TRBJ1-2, with D perhaps matching TRBD1 (5 bases). Trimming took off 0 bases at V and 1 base at J, with 15 bases between the two ends. Per the germline V gene, CDR1 is MDHEN and CDR2 is SYDVKM. There are 17 residues in the CDR3. CDR3 sequence reads: CASSLWKGKFGNYGYTF. As DNA, the CDR3 is TGTGCCAGCAGTTTATGGAAGGGGAAGTTTGGTAACTATGGCTACACCTTC.

The rearrangement uses TRBV15 and TRBJ1-3; no clear D gene. Germline lookup yields CDR1 LNHNV and CDR2 YYDKDF (reference sequence). CDR3 length equals 17 residues. V lost 0 bases to trimming and J lost 0 bases, with 12 bases between them. The CDR3 DNA is TGTGCCACCAGCAGAGATTTGGCAGGCCGCTCTGGAAACACCATATATTTT. Translation: CATSRDLAGRSGNTIYF.

The chain combines TRBV4-1 with TRBJ1-5; TRBD1 is a possible D gene (5 bases). The CDR3 extends over 14 amino acids. Trimming stripped 4 bases from V and 2 bases from J, with 9 bases between. Germline CDR1 and CDR2: MGHRA and YSYEKL. Here the CDR3 DNA reads TGCGCCAGCAGCCCATTGGGGGGCAATCAGCCCCAGCATTTT. Protein product: CASSPLGGNQPQHF.